This TCR beta chain was observed in a study of response to subunit inactivated influenza vaccine. Regarding the study as a whole: Every seasonal influenza vaccination brings in few new T cells, the authors suggested.

TCRdb re-called the RT-PCR reads through MiXCR, storing one row per CDR3 protein. This sample yields about 520,000 distinct CDR3 sequences, of which less than 7.5% are seen a single time; 10% to 15% belongs to the top ten. This clonotype has just a few counts. Its antigen remains unidentified. The CDR3 has 14 amino acids. Trimming pared 3 bases from V and 7 bases from J, leaving 16 bases between. Germline V lookup: CDR1 DFQATT, CDR2 SNEGSKA (reference sequence). Here the sequenced sample was PBMCs from blood, taken about 24 months after vaccination. The receptor comes from a man between 50 and 69 years old who received an inactivated influenza vaccine. V gene TRBV20-1 combines with J gene TRBJ2-1; maybe TRBD2 (5 bases). The CDR3 DNA is TGCAGTGCTAGTTCTGGGAGTTCTCTGAATGAGCAGTTCTTC. Translation: CSASSGSSLNEQFF.